A single sample gave rise to the 17 T cell receptor beta chains below, sequenced in a study of blood T cell repertoires in COVID-19 (dated by TCRdb to between 2020 and 2021). The method behind the library was the immunoSEQ multiplex PCR assay. In its TCRdb copy, this immuneACCESS table keeps in-frame sequences only and misses some clones. Where compared with another copy, unresolved V genes explain less than half of these, and the others have no known cause. The sample table lists about 180,000 clones, just under 90% of them with a count of one. Of the sample, under 15% is held by the ten largest clones. Material: peripheral blood. These receptors were obtained from a woman in her sixties or seventies with COVID-19, enrolled during active disease.

J is TRBJ1-2 and V is TRBV29-1; the D gene is possibly TRBD1 (6 bases). Germline CDR1 reads SQVTM; CDR2 reads ANQGSEA. The CDR3 is 16 amino acids. V shed 1 base and J shed 0 bases, with 15 bases lying between them. The CDR3 DNA reads TGCAGCGTTGAAGGTACCCGGACAGAGCCTAACTATGGCTACACCTTC. It is translated as CSVEGTRTEPNYGYTF.

This chain joins TRBV18 and TRBJ1-1; 8 nucleotides agree with TRBD1. This CDR3 region has 14 residues. CDR1 KGHSH and CDR2 LQKENI come from the germline V gene. After removal of 2 bases from V and 5 bases from J, the junction contained 4 bases not matched to a gene. The CDR3 is CASSPGQGGTEAFF. CDR3 DNA: TGTGCCAGCTCACCAGGACAGGGAGGGACTGAAGCTTTCTTT.

This clone was seen a single time. This chain uses TRBV27 with TRBJ2-1; 9 bases fit TRBD2. Germline assignment: CDR1 MNHEY and CDR2 SMNVEV (reference sequence). J was trimmed by 6 bases and V by 3 bases; bases with no gene match: 6. The CDR3 sequence is 15 residues long. CDR3 in amino acids: CASSLYLAGINEQFF. The CDR3 DNA reads as TGTGCCAGCAGTTTGTATCTAGCGGGAATCAATGAGCAGTTCTTC.

This chain uses TRBV5-1 with TRBJ2-2; TRBD2 matches 13 bases. The V gene end was trimmed by 4 bases and the J gene end by 6 bases; junction bases not matched to a gene: 6. Germline lookup yields CDR1 SGHRS and CDR2 YFSETQ. The CDR3 covers 16 residues. CDR3: CASSELAGGPSGELFF. DNA for the CDR3: TGCGCCAGCAGCGAACTAGCGGGAGGGCCATCCGGGGAGCTGTTTTTT.

The V gene is TRBV5-1, the J gene TRBJ2-7; possibly TRBD1 for D (6 bases). CDR1 and CDR2 from the germline V gene are SGHRS and YFSETQ. The length of the CDR3 is 14 residues. V was cut by 3 bases and J by 3 bases, with 13 bases left in between. The CDR3 bases are TGCGCCAGCAGCTATTCAGGGGCCGTCTACGAGCAGTACTTC. Protein: CASSYSGAVYEQYF.

The chain is built from TRBV28 and TRBJ1-4, with TRBD1 matching over 9 bases. Germline lookup yields CDR1 MDHEN and CDR2 SYDVKM. The junction had 4 bases not matched to a gene; V was cut back by 7 bases and J by 7 bases. CDR3 length: 13 amino acids. The CDR3 bases are TGTGCCAGCAAGCGGACAGGGGTTGAAAAACTGTTTTTT. It yields the protein CASKRTGVEKLFF. Looking up the rest from reference TRBV28 and TRBJ1-4 gives the full variable domain: DVKVTQSSRYLVKRTGEKVFLECVQDMDHENMFWYRQDPGLGLRLIYFSYDVKMKEKGDIPEGYSVSREKKERFSLILESASTNQTSMYLCASKRTGVEKLFFGSGTQLSVL.

The chain links TRBV30 to TRBJ2-7; TRBD2 matches 11 bases. Trimming cost V 3 bases and J 3 bases; bases outside gene matches: 4. This CDR3 is built from 14 residues. CDR1 and CDR2 (germline): GTSNPN, SVGIG (reference sequence). In nucleotides, the CDR3 is TGTGCCTGGAGACTAGCGGGAGATATCTACGAGCAGTACTTC. This encodes CAWRLAGDIYEQYF.

This rearrangement joins TRBV28 to TRBJ1-6, with D maybe TRBD1 (5 bases). Germline lookup yields CDR1 MDHEN and CDR2 SYDVKM. V lost 4 bases and J 5 bases, leaving 12 bases between the germline ends. The CDR3 is 15 residues long. CDR3 protein: CASSSKDTDNSPLHF. The CDR3 coding sequence is TGTGCCAGCAGTTCGAAGGACACTGATAATTCACCCCTCCACTTT.

This chain connects TRBV24-1 to TRBJ2-2; perhaps TRBD1 as D (5 bases). The CDR3 spans 16 residues. V was trimmed by 1 base and J by 3 bases, leaving 11 bases between them. Germline CDR1 and CDR2: KGHDR and SFDVKD. The CDR3, as DNA: TGTGCCACCAGTGATTTCCCCCAGGGCGACACCGGGGAGCTGTTTTTT. This codes for CATSDFPQGDTGELFF.

This rearrangement joins TRBV15 to TRBJ1-5, with 9 bases that match TRBD1. V lost 5 bases, J lost 4 bases, and 12 bases stayed unmatched. The CDR3 extends over 17 amino acids. The germline V gene has CDR1 LNHNV and CDR2 YYDKDF (reference sequence). The CDR3 region is CATSVTGTGFGNQPQHF. The DNA for the CDR3 is TGTGCCACCAGCGTCACCGGGACAGGGTTTGGAAATCAGCCCCAGCATTTT.

The chain has TRBV28 and TRBJ1-2; no definite D call. With 5 bases removed from V and 1 base from J, the gap between germline ends came to 5 bases. Germline V gene data show CDR1 as MDHEN and CDR2 as SYDVKM. The CDR3 has 12 residues. The DNA of the CDR3 is TGTGCCAGCAGTGCGAATAACTATGGCTACACCTTC. Translated, it gives CASSANNYGYTF.

The chain's CDR3 is CAWSHINEQFF. The CDR3 bases are TGTGCCTGGAGTCACATCAATGAGCAGTTCTTC. This chain links TRBV30 with TRBJ2-1; D gene uncertain. Trimming removed 2 bases at V and 6 bases at J, with 5 bases between. This CDR3 has 11 amino acids. Germline values: CDR1 GTSNPN, CDR2 SVGIG (reference sequence).

This clone was detected once. This rearrangement joins TRBV3-1 (or the pseudogene TRBV3-2) to TRBJ1-2; tentative D call: TRBD1 (6 bases). Trimming removed 0 bases from V and 2 bases from J, with 13 bases in between. Germline V gene sequence: CDR1 LGHDT, CDR2 YNNKEL (reference sequence). The CDR3 runs to 16 residues. CDR3 sequence (DNA): TGTGCCAGCAGCCAAGACGCGACAGGACTGAACTATGGCTACACCTTC. Translating it yields CASSQDATGLNYGYTF.

A remark on this clone: Other DNA sequences in the same sample also yield this CDR3. V and J are TRBV7-9 and TRBJ2-7; 8 bases are a match to TRBD2. The CDR3 covers 13 residues. Germline CDR1 SEHNR, CDR2 FQNEAQ (reference sequence). V lost 5 bases, J lost 3 bases, and 3 bases stayed unmatched. In DNA, the CDR3 is TGTGCCAGCAGCCTAACTAGCGGCTACGAGCAGTACTTC. It yields the protein CASSLTSGYEQYF.

The chain has TRBV5-1 and TRBJ2-5; 9 bases map to TRBD1. J was trimmed by 5 bases and V by 2 bases; bases with no gene match: 7. The CDR3 has 15 residues. The germline V gene encodes CDR1 SGHRS and CDR2 YFSETQ. The CDR3 region is CASSLGTGLSETQYF. The CDR3 DNA is TGCGCCAGCAGCTTAGGGACAGGGCTATCGGAGACCCAGTACTTC.

The genes are TRBV6-1 and TRBJ2-5; a weak D match, TRBD2 (5 bases). Trimming cost V 3 bases and J 3 bases, with 20 bases left between them. CDR1 and CDR2 from the germline V gene are MNHNS and SASEGT. The CDR3 sequence is 17 residues long. The DNA of the CDR3 is TGTGCCAGCAGTGACCTAGCCTGGGCGGGTATTGAAGAGACCCAGTACTTC. Translated: CASSDLAWAGIEETQYF.

V and J are TRBV2 and TRBJ1-4; no clear D gene. This CDR3 is built from 15 residues. V lost 4 bases, J lost 3 bases, and 12 bases lay in between. The V gene's germline CDR1 is SNHLY and CDR2 FYNNEI. The CDR3 nucleotides read TGTGCCAGCAGTGTCTCGAGGCGGTCTAATGAAAAACTGTTTTTT. Residues: CASSVSRRSNEKLFF.